This T cell receptor beta chain was recorded in a study of cytomegalovirus exposure and HLA in healthy donors. Whole-study context: Of the donors genotyped, approximately 430 in all, about 80% fell in the Caucasian-associated ancestry cluster.

Primers included in the PCR were 60 Vbeta and 13 Jbeta primers. The method was immunoSEQ multiplex PCR; TCRdb's version includes in-frame clones alone and lacks a portion of them. The sample yields 150,000 to 200,000 clones, over 70% seen once. As for this clone: Its antigen is currently unknown.

Looked up from germline, CDR1 is ENHRY and CDR2 is SYGVKD. The CDR3 totals 13 residues. Trimming removed 4 bases from V and 1 base from J, with 7 bases in between. Broader study findings: Another analysis was done later, and it associated roughly 15,000 TCR beta sequences with HLA alleles at 0.05 false discovery rate. The only immune exposure information that was available was CMV serostatus. Researchers counted 180 or so TCR beta chains as cytomegalovirus-associated.

The chain recombines TRBV10-3 with TRBJ1-1; the D is unclear. The receptor's source is a woman in her thirties or forties in good health and CMV-seronegative. Specimen: PBMCs. CDR3 sequence (DNA): TGTGCCATCAGTGGTAGAGAGAACACTGAAGCTTTCTTT. Encoded protein: CAISGRENTEAFF.